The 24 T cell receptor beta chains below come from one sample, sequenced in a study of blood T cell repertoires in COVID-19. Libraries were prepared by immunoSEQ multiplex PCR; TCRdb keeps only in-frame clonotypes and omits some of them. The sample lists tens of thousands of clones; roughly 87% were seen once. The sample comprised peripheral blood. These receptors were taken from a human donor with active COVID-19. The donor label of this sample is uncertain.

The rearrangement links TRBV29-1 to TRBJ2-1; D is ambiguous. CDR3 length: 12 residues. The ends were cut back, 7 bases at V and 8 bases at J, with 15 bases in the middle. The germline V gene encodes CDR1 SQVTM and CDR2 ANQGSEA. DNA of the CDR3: TGCAGCGGGAGCCCCGGTTCCGATGAGCAGTTCTTC. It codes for CSGSPGSDEQFF.

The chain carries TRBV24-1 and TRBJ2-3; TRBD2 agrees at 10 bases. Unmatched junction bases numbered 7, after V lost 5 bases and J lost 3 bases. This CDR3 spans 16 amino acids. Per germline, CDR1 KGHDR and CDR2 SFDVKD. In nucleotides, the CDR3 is TGTGCCACCAGTGGACCGGGACTAGCGAGGACAGATACGCAGTATTTT. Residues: CATSGPGLARTDTQYF.

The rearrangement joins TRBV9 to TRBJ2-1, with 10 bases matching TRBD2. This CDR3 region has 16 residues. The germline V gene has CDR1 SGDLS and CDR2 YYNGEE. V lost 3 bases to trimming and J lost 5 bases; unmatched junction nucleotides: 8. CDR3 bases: TGTGCCAGCAGCGGTCACCTAGCGGGAGACAACAATGAGCAGTTCTTC. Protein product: CASSGHLAGDNNEQFF.

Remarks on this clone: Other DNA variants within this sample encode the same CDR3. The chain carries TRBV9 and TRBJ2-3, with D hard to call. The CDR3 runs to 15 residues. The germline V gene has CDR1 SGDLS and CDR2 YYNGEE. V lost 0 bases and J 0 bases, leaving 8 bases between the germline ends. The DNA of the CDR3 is TGTGCCAGCAGCGTAGCCCAGAGGAGCACAGATACGCAGTATTTT. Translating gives CASSVAQRSTDTQYF.

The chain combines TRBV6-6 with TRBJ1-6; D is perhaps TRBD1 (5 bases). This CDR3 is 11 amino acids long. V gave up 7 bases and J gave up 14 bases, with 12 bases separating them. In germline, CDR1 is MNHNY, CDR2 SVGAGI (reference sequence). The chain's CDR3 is CASTQEGALHF. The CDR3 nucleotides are TGTGCCAGCACCCAGGAAGGGGCCCTCCACTTT.

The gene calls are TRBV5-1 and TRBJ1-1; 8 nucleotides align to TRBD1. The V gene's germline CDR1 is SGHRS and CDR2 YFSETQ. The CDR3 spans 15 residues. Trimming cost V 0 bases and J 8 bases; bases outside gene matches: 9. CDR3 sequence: CASSLARGQGGEAFF. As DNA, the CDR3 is TGCGCCAGCAGCTTGGCCAGGGGGCAGGGTGGGGAAGCTTTCTTT.

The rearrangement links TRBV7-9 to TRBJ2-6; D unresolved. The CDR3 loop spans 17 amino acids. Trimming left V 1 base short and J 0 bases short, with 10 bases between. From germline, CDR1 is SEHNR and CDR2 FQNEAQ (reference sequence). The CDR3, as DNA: TGTGCCAGCAGCTTAGTGGTACTAATCTCTGGGGCCAACGTCCTGACTTTC. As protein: CASSLVVLISGANVLTF.

CDR3 in DNA: TGTGCCAGTAGTGCCGGACTAGCGACCTACGAGCAGTACTTC. Translated, it gives CASSAGLATYEQYF. The gene calls are TRBV19 and TRBJ2-7; 9 nucleotides line up with TRBD2. The CDR3 length is 14 residues. Germline CDR1 LNHDA, CDR2 SQIVND (reference sequence). V dropped 5 bases and J dropped 2; count of bases not matched to a gene: 4.

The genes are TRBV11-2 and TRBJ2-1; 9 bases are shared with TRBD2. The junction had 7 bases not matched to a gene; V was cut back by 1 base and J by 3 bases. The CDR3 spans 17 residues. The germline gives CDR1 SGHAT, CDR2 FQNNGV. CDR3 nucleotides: TGTGCCAGCAGCTTAGTTGGGGCGGGAGGGCTCTACAATGAGCAGTTCTTC. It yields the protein CASSLVGAGGLYNEQFF.

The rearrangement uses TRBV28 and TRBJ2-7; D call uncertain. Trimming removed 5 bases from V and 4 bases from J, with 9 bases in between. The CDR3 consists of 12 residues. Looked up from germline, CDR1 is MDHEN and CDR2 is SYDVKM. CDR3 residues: CASSVSGYEQYF. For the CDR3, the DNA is TGTGCCAGCAGTGTATCCGGGTACGAGCAGTACTTC.

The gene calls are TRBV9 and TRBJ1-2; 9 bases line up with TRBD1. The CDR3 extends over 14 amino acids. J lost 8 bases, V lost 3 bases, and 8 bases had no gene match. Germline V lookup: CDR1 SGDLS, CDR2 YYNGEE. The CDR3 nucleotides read TGTGCCAGCAGCGGAGGGGACAGGGATTGGGGCTACACCTTC. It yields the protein CASSGGDRDWGYTF.

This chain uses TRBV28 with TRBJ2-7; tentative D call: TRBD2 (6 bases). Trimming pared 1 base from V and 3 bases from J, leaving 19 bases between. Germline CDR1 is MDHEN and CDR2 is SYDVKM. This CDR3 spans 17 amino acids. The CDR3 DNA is TGTGCCAGCAGTTTATCCCTTCCTAGCGAGAGTATCTACGAGCAGTACTTC. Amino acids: CASSLSLPSESIYEQYF.

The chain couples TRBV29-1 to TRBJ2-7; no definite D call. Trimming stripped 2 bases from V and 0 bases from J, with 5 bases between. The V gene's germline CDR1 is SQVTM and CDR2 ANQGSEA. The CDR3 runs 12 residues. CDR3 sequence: CSVESNSYEQYF. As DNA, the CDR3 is TGCAGCGTTGAATCAAACTCCTACGAGCAGTACTTC.

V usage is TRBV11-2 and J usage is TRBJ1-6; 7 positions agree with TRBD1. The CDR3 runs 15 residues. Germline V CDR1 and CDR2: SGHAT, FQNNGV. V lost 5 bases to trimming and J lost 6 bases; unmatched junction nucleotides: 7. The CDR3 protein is CASSLGTAANSPLHF. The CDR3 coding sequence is TGTGCCAGCAGCCTAGGGACAGCCGCTAATTCACCCCTCCACTTT. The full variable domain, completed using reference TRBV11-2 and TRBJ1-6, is EAGVAQSPRYKIIEKRQSVAFWCNPISGHATLYWYQQILGQGPKLLIQFQNNGVVDDSQLPKDRFSAERLKGVDSTLKIQPAKLEDSAVYLCASSLGTAANSPLHFGNGTRLTVT.

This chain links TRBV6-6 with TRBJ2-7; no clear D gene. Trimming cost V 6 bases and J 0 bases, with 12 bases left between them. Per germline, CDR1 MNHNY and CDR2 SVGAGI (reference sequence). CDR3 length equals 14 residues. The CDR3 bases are TGTGCCAGCAGACAGACCGCCTACTCCTACGAGCAGTACTTC. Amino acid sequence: CASRQTAYSYEQYF.

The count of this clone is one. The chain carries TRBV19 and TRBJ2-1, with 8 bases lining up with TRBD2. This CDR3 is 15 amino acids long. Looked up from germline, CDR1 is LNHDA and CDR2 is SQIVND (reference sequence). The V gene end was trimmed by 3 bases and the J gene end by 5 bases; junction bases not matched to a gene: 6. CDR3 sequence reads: CASSIFSGGNNEQFF. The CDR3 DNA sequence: TGTGCCAGTAGTATTTTCTCGGGAGGGAACAATGAGCAGTTCTTC.

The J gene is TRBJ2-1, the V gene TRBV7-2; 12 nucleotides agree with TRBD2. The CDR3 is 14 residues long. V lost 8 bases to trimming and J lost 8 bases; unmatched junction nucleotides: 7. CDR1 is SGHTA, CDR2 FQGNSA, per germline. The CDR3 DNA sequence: TGTGCCAGCGCCGGCGGGACTAGCGGGTATGAGCAGTTCTTC. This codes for CASAGGTSGYEQFF.

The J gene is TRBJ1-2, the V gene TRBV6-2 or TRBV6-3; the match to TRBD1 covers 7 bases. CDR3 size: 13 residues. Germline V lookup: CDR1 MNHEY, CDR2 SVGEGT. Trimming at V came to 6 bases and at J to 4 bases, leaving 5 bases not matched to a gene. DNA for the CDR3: TGTGCCAGCAGCCCAAGACAGGGCTATGGCTACACCTTC. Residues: CASSPRQGYGYTF.

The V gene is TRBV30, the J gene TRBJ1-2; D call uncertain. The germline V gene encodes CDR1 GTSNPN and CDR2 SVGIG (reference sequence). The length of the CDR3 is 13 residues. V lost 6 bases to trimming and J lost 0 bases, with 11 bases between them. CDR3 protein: CACSGLTNYGYTF. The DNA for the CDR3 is TGTGCCTGTTCGGGTCTTACTAACTATGGCTACACCTTC.

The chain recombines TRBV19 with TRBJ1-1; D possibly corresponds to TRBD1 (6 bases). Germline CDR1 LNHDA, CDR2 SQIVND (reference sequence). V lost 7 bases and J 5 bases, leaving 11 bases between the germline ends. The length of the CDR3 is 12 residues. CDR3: CASMQGWTEAFF. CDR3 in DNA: TGTGCCAGTATGCAGGGGTGGACTGAAGCTTTCTTT. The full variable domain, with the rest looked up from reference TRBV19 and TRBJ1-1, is DGGITQSPKYLFRKEGQNVTLSCEQNLNHDAMYWYRQDPGQGLRLIYYSQIVNDFQKGDIAEGYSVSREKKESFPLTVTSAQKNPTAFYLCASMQGWTEAFFGQGTRLTVV.

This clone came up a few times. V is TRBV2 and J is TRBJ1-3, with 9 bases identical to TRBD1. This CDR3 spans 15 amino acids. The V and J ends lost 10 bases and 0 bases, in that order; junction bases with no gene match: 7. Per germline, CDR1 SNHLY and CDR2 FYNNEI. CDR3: CATKRTGDSGNTIYF. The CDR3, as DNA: TGTGCCACCAAGAGGACAGGGGACTCTGGAAACACCATATATTTT.

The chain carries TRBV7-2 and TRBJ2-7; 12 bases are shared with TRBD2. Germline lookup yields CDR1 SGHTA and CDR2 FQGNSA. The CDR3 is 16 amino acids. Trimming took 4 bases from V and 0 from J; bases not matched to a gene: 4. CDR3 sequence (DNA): TGTGCCAGCAGCTCCGGACTAGCGGGAAGCTCCTACGAGCAGTACTTC. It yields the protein CASSSGLAGSSYEQYF.

CDR3 protein: CSVSGQGAGEQYF. DNA for the CDR3: TGCAGCGTTTCAGGACAGGGGGCGGGGGAGCAGTACTTC. The rearrangement joins TRBV29-1 to TRBJ2-7; 11 bases are a match to TRBD1. J was trimmed by 7 bases and V by 5 bases; bases with no gene match: 7. The CDR3 runs 13 residues. The germline gives CDR1 SQVTM, CDR2 ANQGSEA.

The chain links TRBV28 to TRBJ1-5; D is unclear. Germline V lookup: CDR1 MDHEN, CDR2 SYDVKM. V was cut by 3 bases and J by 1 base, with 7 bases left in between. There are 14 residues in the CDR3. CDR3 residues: CASSFFRSNQPQHF. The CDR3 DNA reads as TGTGCCAGCAGTTTCTTCAGAAGCAATCAGCCCCAGCATTTT.